Presented here are 8 T cell receptor beta chains from one specimen sequenced in a study of blood T cell repertoires in COVID-19. Libraries were prepared by immunoSEQ multiplex PCR; TCRdb keeps only in-frame clonotypes and omits some of them. The sample shows hundreds of thousands of clones, 70% to 90% of them seen only once. The sample comprised peripheral blood. Receptors originate from a woman aged 18-29 years with acute or convalescent COVID-19.

This rearrangement joins TRBV6-5 to TRBJ1-5, with D possibly being TRBD1 (5 bases). V shed 7 bases and J shed 1 base, with 14 bases lying between them. This CDR3 region has 15 residues. Germline CDR1 is MNHEY and CDR2 is SVGAGI. The CDR3 nucleotides read TGTGCCAGCAACAGGACCCCGCGGAGCAATCAGCCCCAGCATTTT. Protein product: CASNRTPRSNQPQHF.

V is TRBV20-1 and J is TRBJ2-1, with D possibly being TRBD1 (6 bases). Germline assignment: CDR1 DFQATT and CDR2 SNEGSKA (reference sequence). This CDR3 contains 11 residues. The germline V and J ends were trimmed by 7 bases and 8 bases, with 12 bases remaining between them. CDR3 in DNA: TGCAGTGGGTGGGGGCGCTATGAGCAGTTCTTC. Protein: CSGWGRYEQFF.

The chain has TRBV6-5 and TRBJ1-4, with 7 bases fitting TRBD1. Germline trimming cut 0 bases from V and 4 bases from J; bases unmatched to any gene: 2. Germline V gene lookup returns CDR1 MNHEY and CDR2 SVGAGI. The CDR3 is 15 residues long. The CDR3 DNA reads TGTGCCAGCAGTTACTCCAGACAGGGTAATGAAAAACTGTTTTTT. Translating it yields CASSYSRQGNEKLFF.

The chain couples TRBV5-1 to TRBJ2-7; D gene uncertain. From germline, CDR1 is SGHRS and CDR2 YFSETQ. The V end was cut by 0 bases, the J end by 4 bases, with 11 bases between. The CDR3 has 14 amino acids. The CDR3 sequence is CASSLGQEKYEQYF. CDR3 DNA: TGCGCCAGCAGCTTGGGGCAGGAAAAATACGAGCAGTACTTC.

The rearrangement joins TRBV9 to TRBJ2-3; 7 bases are a match to TRBD2. The CDR3 length is 14 residues. V shed 4 bases, J shed 7 bases, and the junction held 9 bases outside the gene matches. Germline CDR1 SGDLS, CDR2 YYNGEE. CDR3 coding DNA: TGTGCCAGCAGCTCCAGGACTAGTCACAATACGCAGTATTTT. Translating it yields CASSSRTSHNTQYF.

CDR3 loop: CASTPGSYGYTF. CDR3 in DNA: TGTGCCAGCACCCCGGGTAGCTATGGCTACACCTTC. The chain employs TRBV12-3 or TRBV12-4 and TRBJ1-2, with D hard to call. Trimming left V 7 bases short and J 4 bases short, with 10 bases between. This CDR3 has 12 amino acids.

In DNA form, the CDR3 reads TGTGCCAGCAGTCCCCCCGGGGCGCGGGGGGCTTCCTCCTCCTACGAGCAGTACTTC. Amino acid sequence: CASSPPGARGASSSYEQYF. V gene TRBV27 combines with J gene TRBJ2-7; 8 bases agree with TRBD2. This CDR3 contains 19 residues. CDR1 MNHEY and CDR2 SMNVEV come from the germline V gene (reference sequence). The V and J ends lost 5 bases and 0 bases, in that order; junction bases with no gene match: 18.

The chain recombines TRBV7-3 with TRBJ2-2; no clear D gene. Trimming shortened V by 0 bases and J by 5 bases, and 4 bases separated the two germline ends. Germline V CDR1 and CDR2: SGHTA, FQGTGA. This CDR3 region has 13 residues. Here the CDR3 reads CASSLTATGELFF. CDR3 DNA: TGTGCCAGCAGCTTAACGGCTACCGGGGAGCTGTTTTTT.